A selection of T cell receptor beta chains follows, all from one sample in a study of regulatory T cells in long-lasting Graves disease. TCRdb processed the multiplex PCR reads anew with MiXCR; each CDR3 protein has one entry. The data show a few hundred thousand distinct CDR3 sequences, about 17% seen once. Another study also made use of these data, one on T cells in Graves' hyperthyroidism and ophthalmopathy.

The sequencing used peripheral blood mononuclear cells (PBMCs), collected at new diagnosis, from a patient treated with antithyroid drugs. The receptor source for this set is a woman aged 25 to 39 with Graves disease. The CDR3 runs from the conserved cysteine through the conserved F or W. The D gene is left open where the match is weak. Clone size is shown for a subset of rows, as once, few, many or a class of expanded clone.

TRBV20-1	NA	TRBJ2-2	NA	CSARGGGRTGELFF	TGCAGTGCTAGGGGGGGGGGCAGGACCGGGGAGCTGTTTTTT
TRBV6-9	many	TRBJ2-5	TRBD2	CASSLSGTKETQYF	TGTGCCAGCAGTTTAAGCGGGACGAAAGAGACCCAGTACTTC
TRBV3-1	many	TRBJ1-6	NA	CASSSGTTNSPLHF	TGTGCCAGCAGCTCGGGAACGACCAATTCACCCCTCCACTTT
TRBV20-1	many	TRBJ1-3	NA	CSARETVNSGNTIYF	TGCAGTGCTAGGGAGACAGTGAACTCTGGAAACACCATATATTTT
TRBV9	many	TRBJ1-2	NA	CASSSAGGGYGYTF	TGTGCCAGCAGCTCAGCTGGGGGAGGTTATGGCTACACCTTC
TRBV20-1	NA	TRBJ2-5	NA	CSALQEETQYF	TGCAGTGCGCTCCAGGAGGAGACCCAGTACTTC
TRBV14	NA	TRBJ2-3	NA	CASSRLTGVTTDTQYF	TGTGCCAGCAGCCGTCTGACGGGAGTAACGACAGATACGCAGTATTTT
TRBV6-1	many	TRBJ1-1	TRBD1	CAVRDRDLTEAFF	TGTGCCGTTAGGGACAGGGACCTAACTGAAGCTTTCTTT
TRBV20-1	many	TRBJ1-2	NA	CSARGVYGYTF	TGCAGTGCTAGGGGGGTCTATGGCTACACCTTC
TRBV4-1	many	TRBJ2-6	TRBD1	CASSRKALDRGLGANVLTF	TGCGCCAGCAGCCGTAAAGCGTTGGACAGGGGGCTTGGGGCCAACGTCCTGACTTTC
TRBV10-1	many	TRBJ1-1	TRBD1	CASSLNRGPWAEAFF	TGCGCCAGCAGTTTGAACAGGGGACCTTGGGCTGAAGCTTTCTTT
TRBV12-3/TRBV12-4	NA	TRBJ2-1	TRBD2	CASSLRGLAGVYNEQFF	TGTGCCAGCAGTTTGAGGGGACTAGCGGGGGTTTACAATGAGCAGTTCTTC
TRBV9	NA	TRBJ1-3	TRBD1	CASSATGGHSGNTIYF	TGTGCCAGCAGCGCGACAGGGGGTCACTCTGGAAACACCATATATTTT
TRBV2	many	TRBJ1-3	NA	CASSEYGADSGNTIYF	TGTGCCAGCAGTGAATACGGGGCGGACTCTGGAAACACCATATATTTT
TRBV20-1	many	TRBJ2-3	NA	CSARSQADTQYF	TGCAGTGCTAGGTCGCAGGCAGATACGCAGTATTTT
TRBV7-9	many	TRBJ2-7	NA	CASSLTASYEQYF	TGTGCCAGCAGCTTAACAGCCTCCTACGAGCAGTACTTC
TRBV3-1	NA	TRBJ1-1	NA	CASSQNGVTEAFF	TGTGCCAGCAGCCAAAACGGAGTCACTGAAGCTTTCTTT
TRBV12-3/TRBV12-4	many	TRBJ1-2	TRBD1	CASSFQGVYGYTF	TGTGCCAGCAGTTTCCAGGGGGTCTATGGCTACACCTTC
TRBV6-2/TRBV6-3	NA	TRBJ1-5	NA	CASSYSFNQPQHF	TGTGCCAGCAGTTACTCGTTTAATCAGCCCCAGCATTTT
TRBV10-3	few	TRBJ2-2	TRBD1	CAITPTGGDGELFF	TGTGCCATCACCCCGACAGGGGGCGACGGGGAGCTGTTTTTT
TRBV5-1	many	TRBJ2-7	NA	CASSSPTELYEQYF	TGCGCCAGCAGCTCCCCGACAGAACTCTACGAGCAGTACTTC
TRBV29-1	many	TRBJ1-1	TRBD1	CSVTTGATEAFF	TGCAGCGTAACAACAGGGGCCACTGAAGCTTTCTTT
TRBV7-6	many	TRBJ1-1	NA	CASSLGSAMNTEAFF	TGTGCCAGCAGCTTAGGGTCAGCCATGAACACTGAAGCTTTCTTT
TRBV6-5	few	TRBJ1-5	NA	CASSYYPQGGLNQPQHF	TGTGCCAGCAGTTACTACCCCCAGGGAGGGCTCAATCAGCCCCAGCATTTT
TRBV9	many	TRBJ2-3	TRBD2	CANGGDTQYF	TGTGCCAACGGGGGGGATACGCAGTATTTT
TRBV5-5	many	TRBJ1-1	NA	CASSLYLFDGDTEAFF	TGTGCCAGCAGCTTGTATTTATTCGACGGAGACACTGAAGCTTTCTTT
TRBV3-1	many	TRBJ2-7	NA	CASSQLDVYEQYF	TGTGCCAGCAGCCAACTGGACGTCTACGAGCAGTACTTC
TRBV2	NA	TRBJ1-6	TRBD1	CASSGTGVSPLHF	TGTGCCAGTTCCGGGACAGGTGTCTCACCCCTCCACTTT
TRBV3-1	many	TRBJ1-1	NA	CASSQGRAEWRNTEAFF	TGTGCCAGCAGCCAAGGACGGGCAGAATGGAGGAACACTGAAGCTTTCTTT
TRBV19	NA	TRBJ2-1	TRBD1	CASSIVGTGGREQFF	TGTGCCAGTAGTATAGTCGGGACAGGGGGCCGGGAGCAGTTCTTC
TRBV20-1	NA	TRBJ1-2	NA	CSVRRVRSGNYGYTF	TGCAGTGTTAGACGGGTTAGGTCAGGGAACTATGGCTACACCTTC
TRBV27	many	TRBJ1-1	NA	CASSFLGGRTEAFF	TGTGCCAGCAGTTTTCTTGGGGGCAGGACTGAAGCTTTCTTT
TRBV12-3/TRBV12-4	many	TRBJ2-3	NA	CASSRGAGGAVDTQYF	TGTGCCAGCAGTCGCGGAGCCGGCGGGGCGGTAGATACGCAGTATTTT
TRBV5-8	many	TRBJ2-6	NA	CASSLRTETGANVLTF	TGTGCCAGCAGCCTAAGGACAGAGACTGGGGCCAACGTCCTGACTTTC
TRBV10-3	NA	TRBJ1-3	NA	CAISESPVSGNTIYF	TGTGCCATCAGTGAGTCCCCAGTCTCTGGAAACACCATATATTTT
TRBV5-5	many	TRBJ2-3	NA	CASSMADTQYF	TGTGCCAGCAGCATGGCAGATACGCAGTATTTT
TRBV2	many	TRBJ2-2	NA	CASSEAVARLAGELFF	TGTGCCAGCAGTGAAGCGGTAGCCCGACTTGCCGGGGAGCTGTTTTTT
TRBV2	few	TRBJ2-7	NA	CASRTGPGQYF	TGTGCCAGCAGGACGGGACCTGGGCAGTACTTC
TRBV7-2	many	TRBJ1-3	TRBD1	CASRSTGAGNTIYF	TGTGCCAGCAGATCCACAGGGGCTGGAAACACCATATATTTT
TRBV4-1	NA	TRBJ1-5	NA	CASSQVILDAQHF	TGCGCCAGCAGCCAAGTGATACTTGACGCCCAGCATTTT
TRBV7-2	many	TRBJ2-5	TRBD2	CASTDPRGGVETQYF	TGTGCCAGCACCGACCCCCGGGGGGGAGTAGAGACCCAGTACTTC
TRBV6-5	many	TRBJ2-7	TRBD2	CASSYSRWGGYEQYF	TGTGCCAGCAGTTACTCGAGGTGGGGGGGCTACGAGCAGTACTTC
TRBV9	many	TRBJ1-6	TRBD1	CASSAGGTGDSPLHF	TGTGCCAGCAGCGCGGGGGGGACAGGCGACTCACCCCTCCACTTT
TRBV10-3	many	TRBJ1-1	NA	CAISERTVDEAFF	TGTGCCATCAGTGAGAGGACAGTTGATGAAGCTTTCTTT
TRBV29-1	many	TRBJ2-3	NA	CSVDRGTDTQYF	TGCAGCGTTGACAGGGGCACAGATACGCAGTATTTT
TRBV5-1	many	TRBJ2-7	NA	CASTTSLGTAYEQYF	TGTGCCAGCACCACGTCGTTGGGAACCGCCTACGAGCAGTACTTC
TRBV7-9	NA	TRBJ2-5	TRBD2	CASSPTSGGSQETQYF	TGTGCCAGCAGTCCGACTAGCGGGGGGTCCCAAGAGACCCAGTACTTC
TRBV27	NA	TRBJ2-2	NA	CASSLRGLPGQRGGELFF	TGTGCCAGCAGTTTACGGGGTCTGCCTGGGCAGAGGGGCGGGGAGCTGTTTTTT
TRBV11-1	many	TRBJ1-5	NA	CASSYVQPQHF	TGTGCCAGCAGCTACGTTCAGCCCCAGCATTTT
TRBV6-1	many	TRBJ1-5	NA	CASRQGTSLQQPQHF	TGTGCCAGCAGGCAGGGGACATCCCTACAGCAGCCCCAGCATTTT
TRBV20-1	many	TRBJ1-5	NA	CSARDPVHVQAQHF	TGCAGTGCTAGAGACCCGGTACACGTCCAAGCCCAGCATTTT
TRBV15	many	TRBJ2-3	TRBD1	CATSNIRTGAADTQYF	TGTGCCACCAGCAACATAAGGACAGGGGCAGCAGATACGCAGTATTTT
TRBV12-3/TRBV12-4	many	TRBJ2-3	NA	CASSRGGNTDTQYF	TGTGCCAGCAGCAGAGGGGGGAACACAGATACGCAGTATTTT
TRBV6-2/TRBV6-3	many	TRBJ1-2	TRBD1	CASSSGTGGYGYTF	TGTGCCAGCAGTTCCGGGACAGGGGGCTATGGCTACACCTTC
TRBV5-6	many	TRBJ2-1	NA	CASLGGRYNEQFF	TGTGCCAGCCTCGGGGGTAGGTACAATGAGCAGTTCTTC
TRBV29-1	many	TRBJ1-1	TRBD1	CSATPGQANTEAFF	TGCAGCGCAACCCCGGGACAGGCGAACACTGAAGCTTTCTTT
TRBV12-3/TRBV12-4	NA	TRBJ1-1	NA	CASSPYRDNTEAFF	TGTGCCAGCAGTCCATACCGGGACAACACTGAAGCTTTCTTT
TRBV4-1	few	TRBJ2-7	TRBD1	CASSPGLVGGISYEQYF	TGCGCCAGCAGCCCAGGACTTGTAGGGGGCATTTCCTACGAGCAGTACTTC
TRBV5-6	NA	TRBJ2-4	NA	CASSSIVQGSLGTAKNIQYF	TGTGCCAGCAGCAGCATCGTCCAGGGAAGTTTGGGGACTGCCAAAAACATTCAGTACTTC